A single sample is the source of the 21 T cell receptor beta chains below, sequenced in a study of monozygotic twins with inflammatory bowel disease. Reanalyzing the 5' RACE reads, TCRdb keeps one entry per CDR3 protein, without DNA. Its table lists fewer than 550,000 distinct CDR3 sequences. The sequencing input was blood. All receptors come from a human donor with ulcerative colitis or Crohn's disease, or a healthy co-twin of an affected twin (not recorded which).

V gene TRBV21-1 combines with J gene TRBJ2-7; the TCRdb call, TRBD1, lacks DNA for checking. TRBV21-1 represents a pseudogene. The CDR3 loop spans 18 amino acids. CDR3 amino acids: CASSKDLVGRVETGEQYF.

The rearrangement uses TRBV5-4 and TRBJ1-2; TCRdb indicates TRBD1, and absent DNA this call remains unverified. CDR1 and CDR2 from the germline V gene are SGHNT and YYREEE (reference sequence). This CDR3 contains 15 residues. CDR3: CASRGDRGSNYGYTF.

This chain links TRBV18 with TRBJ2-7; with no DNA, the TCRdb D assignment of TRBD2 cannot be verified. From germline, CDR1 is KGHSH and CDR2 LQKENI. This CDR3 has 14 residues. The CDR3 region is CASSPGSSVYEQYF.

J is TRBJ1-1 and V is TRBV5-4; TCRdb gives TRBD1 as the D gene, but with no DNA this cannot be confirmed. CDR1 is SGHNT, CDR2 YYREEE, per germline (reference sequence). The CDR3 loop spans 12 amino acids. The CDR3 sequence is CASSLEAGKAFF.

V and J are TRBV5-1 and TRBJ2-7. The CDR3 runs to 14 residues. The germline gives CDR1 SGHRS, CDR2 YFSETQ. This CDR3 is CASSLETHSYEQYF.

V usage is TRBV18 and J usage is TRBJ1-2; the D gene TCRdb calls, TRBD1, cannot be checked with no DNA. The length of the CDR3 is 15 residues. In germline, CDR1 is KGHSH, CDR2 LQKENI. The CDR3 here is CASSPRDGGADGYTF.

This chain joins TRBV10-3 and TRBJ1-1. The CDR3 is made up of 13 amino acids. Germline V gene sequence: CDR1 ENHRY, CDR2 SYGVKD. CDR3 sequence reads: CAISELDNTEAFF.

This sequence joins TRBV3-1 and TRBJ2-1. This CDR3 comprises 11 residues. CDR1 is LGHDT, CDR2 YNNKEL, per germline (reference sequence). The CDR3 is CASSQVDEQFF.

This rearrangement joins TRBV20-1 to TRBJ1-2. The germline V gene has CDR1 DFQATT and CDR2 SNEGSKA (reference sequence). CDR3 size: 16 residues. This CDR3 is CSANRGGRNANYGYTF.

The J gene is TRBJ1-4, the V gene TRBV12-3 or TRBV12-4; TCRdb designates TRBD1, a call that cannot be tested without DNA. CDR3 length equals 14 residues. CDR3 region: CASSTGQTYEKLFF.

J is TRBJ1-6 and V is TRBV3-1; TCRdb reports TRBD1, a call that lacks DNA to check it against. The CDR3 runs 16 residues. Germline CDR1 reads LGHDT; CDR2 reads YNNKEL (reference sequence). CDR3 residues: CASSQDPWTGSSPLHF.

The chain joins TRBV11-2 to TRBJ2-7. This CDR3 has 14 residues. The germline CDR1 and CDR2 sequences are SGHAT and FQNNGV. The CDR3 reads CASSLDAYSYEQYF.

The chain has TRBV4-2 and TRBJ1-3; TCRdb's assignment of TRBD1 cannot be checked, as there is no DNA. The CDR3 has 15 amino acids. CDR1 and CDR2 from the germline V gene are LGHNA and YNFKEQ. The chain's CDR3 is CASSQGVSSGNTIYF.

The chain recombines TRBV29-1 with TRBJ1-4; TCRdb reports TRBD1, a call that lacks DNA to check it against. In germline, CDR1 is SQVTM, CDR2 ANQGSEA. The CDR3 is made up of 12 amino acids. The CDR3 is CSVEDPGEKLFF.

The chain's CDR3 is CASSYSMLGGVGEQYF. V usage is TRBV6-5 and J usage is TRBJ2-7; TCRdb's D call, TRBD2, is unchecked because there is no DNA. This CDR3 is 16 amino acids long. Per germline, CDR1 MNHEY and CDR2 SVGAGI.

The rearrangement uses TRBV7-3 and TRBJ2-1; TCRdb selects TRBD1, and the lack of DNA leaves this call unchecked. This CDR3 contains 15 residues. Germline assignment: CDR1 SGHTA and CDR2 FQGTGA. This CDR3 reads CASSSDLGLNNEQFF.

This chain uses TRBV2 with TRBJ2-1; the TCRdb D gene call, TRBD1, has no DNA to confirm it. The germline V gene has CDR1 SNHLY and CDR2 FYNNEI. This CDR3 has 16 amino acids. The CDR3 region is CASSERGGADYNEQFF.

The V gene is TRBV28, the J gene TRBJ2-1; there is no DNA to check the TCRdb D call of TRBD2. Germline CDR1 reads MDHEN; CDR2 reads SYDVKM. The CDR3 loop spans 16 amino acids. This CDR3 reads CASSYQRGLSYNEQFF. The complete variable domain, with remaining parts taken from reference TRBV28 and TRBJ2-1, reads DVKVTQSSRYLVKRTGEKVFLECVQDMDHENMFWYRQDPGLGLRLIYFSYDVKMKEKGDIPEGYSVSREKKERFSLILESASTNQTSMYLCASSYQRGLSYNEQFFGPGTRLTVL.

J is TRBJ2-7 and V is TRBV2; TCRdb reports TRBD2, a call that lacks DNA to check it against. The germline gives CDR1 SNHLY, CDR2 FYNNEI. The CDR3 totals 12 residues. The CDR3 sequence is CASRPRGYEQYF.

This sequence joins TRBV28 and TRBJ1-6. This CDR3 has 14 amino acids. CDR1 is MDHEN and CDR2 is SYDVKM in the germline V gene. The CDR3 loop is CASISSGINSPLHF.

The rearrangement links TRBV6-6 to TRBJ1-5; with no DNA, the TCRdb D assignment of TRBD1 cannot be verified. Looked up from germline, CDR1 is MNHNY and CDR2 is SVGAGI (reference sequence). The length of the CDR3 is 13 residues. CDR3 sequence: CASRGQGTQPQHF.